This T cell receptor beta chain was profiled in a study of graft-versus-host responses after intestinal transplantation. Study context: After anti-thymocyte globulin induction, recipients took tacrolimus and steroids for three to four years. Notes on the study in general: Elevated graft-versus-host to host-versus-graft clonal ratios in allografts were recorded for patients with graft-donor T cell macrochimerism. There were GvH clones found in recipient marrow, and some of them appeared first in ileum or blood.

Germline V gene data show CDR1 as MGHRA and CDR2 as YSYEKL. The germline V and J ends were trimmed by 0 bases and 5 bases, with 14 bases remaining between them. The CDR3 has 16 residues. Worth noting for this clone: Antigen unknown.

Here immunoSEQ multiplex PCR was the method, and the copy in TCRdb shows in-frame clones only, minus some. The repertoire holds some 40,000 clones, with around nine tenths as singletons. The sequences come from PBMCs, collected just under 270 days after transplant. The chain is built from TRBV4-1 and TRBJ2-1, with D uncertain. This TCR derives from a human patient who received an intestinal transplant, so some T cells may come from the graft donor. CDR3 coding DNA: TGCGCCAGCAGCCAAGACGACCTAATCCTGAACAATGAGCAGTTCTTC. It specifies CASSQDDLILNNEQFF.